This TCR beta chain was identified during a study of blood T cell repertoires in COVID-19 (dated by TCRdb to 2018 to 2020). Looking at the study overall: Collaborator samples came from the United States, Italy and Spain and covered acute and convalescent phases of COVID-19. The repertoires were made available in a free public database intended to serve as a resource for research on the immune response to SARS-CoV-2. The samples were drawn from two sources: the first 160 participants of the ongoing ImmuneRACE study, and 950 to 1,500 subjects contributed by 6 global collaborators. Sample metadata almost always included a de-identified subject ID, COVID-19 status, age in years and sex. The prospective study material was composed of cDNA or gDNA derived from T cells, B-cell-depleted T cells, or PBMCs. HLA class I and class II types, where available, came from metadata supplied by the sample provider rather than from assay-based typing. Deeply sampled blood TCRbeta repertoires from subjects exposed to, actively infected with, or recovered from COVID-19 were included in the dataset. Paper-wide results and their limitations: The quantity of clinical and demographic metadata differed by source and by participant and was supplied without curation.

Per the germline V gene, SGHTA is the CDR1 and FQGNSA is the CDR2. V loses 1 base of germline sequence and J loses 0 bases, and the interval between the two ends is 8 bases. CDR3 length: 15 amino acids, cysteine to phenylalanine. The kept DNA is CDR3 alone, 45 bases in frame from the first base. One collaborating source in Seattle enrolled patients while the patients were actively infected and followed the patients over time throughout the course of disease. The collaborating institutions used their own protocols to collect whole blood in K2EDTA tubes. For TCRbeta analysis, collaborator samples were shipped as frozen whole blood, as isolated PBMCs, or as DNA extracted from either sample type. Note on this clone: Its binding antigen is unknown. Per-base qualities were not stored, and no clone one base away is much larger. Additional DNA sequences in this sample encode the identical CDR3.

TCRbeta CDR3 regions were amplified from genomic DNA using the immunoSEQ Assay, a bias-controlled multiplex PCR. The original methods were these. The number of nucleated cells in each sample was estimated from the amplification of reference gene primers within the assay. Sequence reads were collapsed and filtered to measure the absolute abundance of every unique TCRbeta CDR3 rearrangement. For each sample, productive Simpson clonality was calculated as the square root of Simpson's diversity index over productive rearrangements. TCRdb's version of the immuneACCESS table is confined to in-frame rearrangements and falls short of the full clone set. An unresolved V gene accounts for under half of the shortfall where checked; the remainder is of unknown origin. V and J calls and clone size follow that table, whereas D and trimming were derived from the DNA. Across this sample there are roughly 250,000 clones, with around 81% seen only once. The ten biggest clones cover around 14% of the sample.

In this chain, TRBV7-2 is recombined with TRBJ2-3, with the D gene not confidently named. The sequence was collected from a person aged 65 to 79 with COVID-19, enrolled during active disease. The sample taken for sequencing was peripheral blood. CDR3 protein: CASSLVTGSTDTQYF. The nucleotide sequence reads TGTGCCAGCAGCTTAGTAACGGGTAGCACAGATACGCAGTATTTT.